This T cell receptor beta chain emerged from a study of identical twins. CDR3 length: 17 amino acids. Germline lookup yields CDR1 SGHDN and CDR2 FVKESK. Trimming shortened V by 0 bases and J by 2 bases, and 15 bases separated the two germline ends. Each cDNA held unique molecular identifiers, and template switching gave it a universal primer site. TCRdb independently ran MiXCR on the 5' RACE reads; one entry per CDR3 protein. The table includes a few hundred thousand distinct CDR3 sequences, roughly 9% detected once. The sequencing sample was made of naive T cells sorted from blood. This TCR came from a woman in her forties or fifties in good health. The gene calls are TRBV14 and TRBJ2-3; D is uncertain. This CDR3 reads CASSQDRHFSYTDTQYF. In DNA form, the CDR3 reads TGTGCCAGCAGCCAAGATCGTCACTTCTCATACACAGATACGCAGTATTTT. Together with reference TRBV14 and TRBJ2-3, the CDR3 gives the full variable domain: EAGVTQFPSHSVIEKGQTVTLRCDPISGHDNLYWYRRVMGKEIKFLLHFVKESKQDESGMPNNRFLAERTGGTYSTLKVQPAELEDSGVYFCASSQDRHFSYTDTQYFGPGTRLTVL.